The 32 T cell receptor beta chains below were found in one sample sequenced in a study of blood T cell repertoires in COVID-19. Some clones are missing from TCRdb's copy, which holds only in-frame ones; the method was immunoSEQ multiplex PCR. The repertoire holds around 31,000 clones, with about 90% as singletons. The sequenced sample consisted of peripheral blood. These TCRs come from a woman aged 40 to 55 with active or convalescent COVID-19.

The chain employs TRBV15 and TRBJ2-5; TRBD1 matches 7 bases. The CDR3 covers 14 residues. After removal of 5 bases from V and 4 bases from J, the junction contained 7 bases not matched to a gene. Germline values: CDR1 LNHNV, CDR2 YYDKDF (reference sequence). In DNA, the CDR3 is TGTGCCACCAGCGGGGGACAGTACGGAGAGACCCAGTACTTC. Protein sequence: CATSGGQYGETQYF.

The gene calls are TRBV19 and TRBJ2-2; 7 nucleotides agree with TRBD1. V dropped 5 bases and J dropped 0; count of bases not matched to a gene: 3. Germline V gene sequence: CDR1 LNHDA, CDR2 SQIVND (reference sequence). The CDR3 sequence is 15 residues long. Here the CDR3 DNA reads TGTGCCAGTAGTTGGACAGGAGCGAACACCGGGGAGCTGTTTTTT. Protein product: CASSWTGANTGELFF.

The CDR3 region has the DNA TGTGCAAGTCGCTTAGGATTAGCGGGAGGGCCGGGGGGAGAGACCCAGTACTTC. This gives the protein CASRLGLAGGPGGETQYF. The genes are TRBV12-2 and TRBJ2-5; TRBD2 is the table's D call, not checked against the DNA. TRBV12-2 is a pseudogene. The CDR3 loop spans 18 amino acids.

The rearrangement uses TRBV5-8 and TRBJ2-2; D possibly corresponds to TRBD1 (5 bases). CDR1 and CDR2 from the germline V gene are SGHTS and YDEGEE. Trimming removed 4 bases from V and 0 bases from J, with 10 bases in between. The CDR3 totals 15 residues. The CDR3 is CASSPRTSNTGELFF. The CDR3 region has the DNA TGTGCCAGCAGCCCACGGACATCGAACACCGGGGAGCTGTTTTTT.

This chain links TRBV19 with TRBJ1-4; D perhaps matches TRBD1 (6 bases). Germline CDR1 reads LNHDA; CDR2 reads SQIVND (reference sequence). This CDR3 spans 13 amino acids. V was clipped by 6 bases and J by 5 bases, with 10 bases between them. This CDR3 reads CASRDDRNEKLFF. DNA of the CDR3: TGTGCCAGTAGGGATGACAGGAATGAAAAACTGTTTTTT.

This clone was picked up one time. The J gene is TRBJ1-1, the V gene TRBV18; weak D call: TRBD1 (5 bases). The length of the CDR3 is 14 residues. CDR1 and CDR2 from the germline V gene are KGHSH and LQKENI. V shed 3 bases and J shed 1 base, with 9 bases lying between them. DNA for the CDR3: TGTGCCAGCTCACCTCCCACAGGGAACACTGAAGCTTTCTTT. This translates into CASSPPTGNTEAFF.

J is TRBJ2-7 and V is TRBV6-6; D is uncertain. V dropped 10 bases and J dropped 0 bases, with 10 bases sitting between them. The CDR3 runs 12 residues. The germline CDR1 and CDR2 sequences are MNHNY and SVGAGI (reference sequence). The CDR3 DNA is TGTGCCATGGGCAGGAACTCCTACGAGCAGTACTTC. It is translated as CAMGRNSYEQYF.

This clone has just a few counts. The CDR3 sequence: CASSALAGGPDTGELFF. Here the CDR3 DNA reads TGTGCCAGCAGCGCTTTAGCGGGGGGGCCGGACACCGGGGAGCTGTTTTTT. The genes are TRBV7-2 and TRBJ2-2, with 11 bases matching TRBD2. V was clipped by 5 bases and J by 3 bases; unmatched bases: 8. Germline assignment: CDR1 SGHTA and CDR2 FQGNSA. The CDR3 has 17 residues.

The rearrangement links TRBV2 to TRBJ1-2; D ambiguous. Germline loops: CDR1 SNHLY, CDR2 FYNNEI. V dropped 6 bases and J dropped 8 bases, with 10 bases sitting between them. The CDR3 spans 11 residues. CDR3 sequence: CASREGGGYTF. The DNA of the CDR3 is TGTGCCAGCAGGGAGGGCGGAGGCTACACCTTC.

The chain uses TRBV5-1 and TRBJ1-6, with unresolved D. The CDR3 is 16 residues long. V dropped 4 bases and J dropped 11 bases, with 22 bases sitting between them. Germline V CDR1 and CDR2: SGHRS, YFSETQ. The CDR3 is CASSPAFEGFGPPLHF. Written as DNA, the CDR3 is TGCGCCAGCAGCCCCGCATTTGAGGGCTTTGGTCCACCCCTCCACTTT.

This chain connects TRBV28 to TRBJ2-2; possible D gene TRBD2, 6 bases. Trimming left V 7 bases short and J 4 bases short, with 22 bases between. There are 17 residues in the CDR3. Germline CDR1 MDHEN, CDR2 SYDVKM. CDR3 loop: CASIKGDPSTSTGELFF. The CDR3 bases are TGTGCCAGCATAAAAGGGGACCCTTCGACTAGCACCGGGGAGCTGTTTTTT.

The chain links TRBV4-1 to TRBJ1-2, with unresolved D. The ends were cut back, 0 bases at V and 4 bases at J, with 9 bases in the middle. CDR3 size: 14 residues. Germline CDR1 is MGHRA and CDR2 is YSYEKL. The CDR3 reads CASSQDSEIYGYTF. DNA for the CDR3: TGCGCCAGCAGCCAAGATTCGGAGATCTATGGCTACACCTTC.

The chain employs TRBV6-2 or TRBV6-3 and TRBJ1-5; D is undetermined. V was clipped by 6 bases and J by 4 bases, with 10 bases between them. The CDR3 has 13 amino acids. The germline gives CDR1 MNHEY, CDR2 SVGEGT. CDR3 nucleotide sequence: TGTGCCAGCAGCCCCAGCGGGAATCAGCCCCAGCATTTT. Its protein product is CASSPSGNQPQHF.

This CDR3 reads CASSTRGGTAEAFF. CDR3 DNA: TGTGCCAGCAGCACCCGCGGGGGGACTGCTGAAGCTTTCTTT. The V and J genes are TRBV7-2 and TRBJ1-1, with D possibly TRBD1 on 5 matching bases. Germline assignment: CDR1 SGHTA and CDR2 FQGNSA. This CDR3 region has 14 residues. Trimming stripped 5 bases from V and 6 bases from J, with 16 bases between.

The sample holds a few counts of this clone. In DNA, the CDR3 is TGTGCCAGCAGCCCGGGACTAGCGGCATACGAGCAGTACTTC. This translates into CASSPGLAAYEQYF. This sequence joins TRBV2 and TRBJ2-7; 11 bases align to TRBD2. This CDR3 spans 14 amino acids. Germline-derived CDR1 and CDR2 are SNHLY and FYNNEI. V lost 6 bases and J lost 4; bases outside the gene matches: 5.

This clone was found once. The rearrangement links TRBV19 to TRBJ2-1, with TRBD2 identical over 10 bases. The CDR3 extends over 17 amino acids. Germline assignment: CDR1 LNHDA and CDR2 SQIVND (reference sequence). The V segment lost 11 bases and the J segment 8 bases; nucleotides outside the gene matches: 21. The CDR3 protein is CASWGLAGVGGSYEQFF. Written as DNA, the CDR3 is TGTGCCTCTTGGGGCCTAGCGGGAGTGGGGGGCTCTTATGAGCAGTTCTTC.

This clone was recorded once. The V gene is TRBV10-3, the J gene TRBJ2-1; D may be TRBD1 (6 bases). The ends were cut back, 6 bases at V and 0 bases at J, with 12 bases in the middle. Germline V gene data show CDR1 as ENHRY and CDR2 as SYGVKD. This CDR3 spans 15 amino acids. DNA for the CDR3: TGTGCCATCAGCCCCACAGGGCGCTCCTACAATGAGCAGTTCTTC. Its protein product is CAISPTGRSYNEQFF.

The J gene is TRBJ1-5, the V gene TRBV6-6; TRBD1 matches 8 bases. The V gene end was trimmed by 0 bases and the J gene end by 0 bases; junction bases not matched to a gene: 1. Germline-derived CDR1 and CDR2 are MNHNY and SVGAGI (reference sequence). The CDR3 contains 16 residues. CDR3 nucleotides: TGTGCCAGCAGTTACTCAGGGACAGGTAGCAATCAGCCCCAGCATTTT. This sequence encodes CASSYSGTGSNQPQHF.

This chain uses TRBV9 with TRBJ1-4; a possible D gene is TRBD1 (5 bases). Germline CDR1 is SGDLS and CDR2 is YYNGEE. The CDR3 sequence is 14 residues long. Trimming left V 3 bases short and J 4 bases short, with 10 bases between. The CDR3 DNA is TGTGCCAGCAGCGAGACGGGGGATAATGAAAAACTGTTTTTT. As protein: CASSETGDNEKLFF.

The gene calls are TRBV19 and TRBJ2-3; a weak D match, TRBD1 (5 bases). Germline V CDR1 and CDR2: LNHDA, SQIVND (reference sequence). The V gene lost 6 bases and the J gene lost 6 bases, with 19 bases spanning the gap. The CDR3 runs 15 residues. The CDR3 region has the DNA TGTGCCAGTAGGGTGACAGCGATCACGGTGGATACGCAGTATTTT. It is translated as CASRVTAITVDTQYF.

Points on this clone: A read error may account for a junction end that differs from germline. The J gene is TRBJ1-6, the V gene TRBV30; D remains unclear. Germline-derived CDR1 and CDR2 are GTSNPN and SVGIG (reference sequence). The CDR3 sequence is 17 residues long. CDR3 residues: CAWRAFRPGPYDSPLHF. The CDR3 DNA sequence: TGTGCCTGGAGAGCATTCAGGCCAGGCCCCTATGATTCACCCCTCCACTTT.

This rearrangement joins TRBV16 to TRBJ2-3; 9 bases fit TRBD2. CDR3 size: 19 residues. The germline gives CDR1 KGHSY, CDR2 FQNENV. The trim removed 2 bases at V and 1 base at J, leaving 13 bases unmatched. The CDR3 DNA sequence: TGTGCCAGCAGCCAAGGGGGCCTCAGCGGGGGGCGAGGCACAGATACGCAGTATTTT. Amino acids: CASSQGGLSGGRGTDTQYF.

In DNA form, the CDR3 reads TGTGCCTGGAGGCCGGGACAGGGGGTCTTAGATACGCAGTATTTT. It encodes CAWRPGQGVLDTQYF. The J gene is TRBJ2-3, the V gene TRBV30; 11 bases are shared with TRBD1. Looked up from germline, CDR1 is GTSNPN and CDR2 is SVGIG (reference sequence). This CDR3 has 15 residues. J was trimmed by 5 bases and V by 3 bases; bases with no gene match: 7.

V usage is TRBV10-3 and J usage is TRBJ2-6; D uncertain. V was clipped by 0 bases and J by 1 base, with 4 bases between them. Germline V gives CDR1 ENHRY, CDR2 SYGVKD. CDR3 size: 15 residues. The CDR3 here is CAISESTSGANVLTF. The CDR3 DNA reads TGTGCCATCAGTGAGTCGACATCTGGGGCCAACGTCCTGACTTTC.

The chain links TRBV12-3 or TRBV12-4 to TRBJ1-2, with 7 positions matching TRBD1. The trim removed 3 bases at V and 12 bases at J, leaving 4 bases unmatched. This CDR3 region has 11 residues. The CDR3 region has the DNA TGTGCCAGCAGTTTGGACAGGTACAACACCTTC. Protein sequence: CASSLDRYNTF.

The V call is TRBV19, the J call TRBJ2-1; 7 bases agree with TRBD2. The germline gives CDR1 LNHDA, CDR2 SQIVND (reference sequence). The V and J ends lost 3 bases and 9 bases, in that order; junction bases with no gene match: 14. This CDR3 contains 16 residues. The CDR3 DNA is TGTGCCAGTAGTATTCCTGGTGGGGGAGGGCTGGGTGAGCAGTTCTTC. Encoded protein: CASSIPGGGGLGEQFF.

The CDR3 coding sequence is TGTGCCAGCAGCTTGCGGGCAAGCACAGATACGCAGTATTTT. Protein sequence: CASSLRASTDTQYF. The chain recombines TRBV7-2 with TRBJ2-3; D might be TRBD2 (5 bases). Trimming stripped 3 bases from V and 0 bases from J, with 7 bases between. The CDR3 consists of 14 residues. Germline V gene sequence: CDR1 SGHTA, CDR2 FQGNSA.

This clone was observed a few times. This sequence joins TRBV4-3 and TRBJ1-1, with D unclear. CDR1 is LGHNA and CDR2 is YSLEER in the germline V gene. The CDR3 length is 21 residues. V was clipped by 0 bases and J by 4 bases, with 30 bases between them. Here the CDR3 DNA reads TGCGCCAGCAGCCAAGATCTAATTAGTCCCTCACTTAGCCCATCGTCCACTGAAGCTTTCTTT. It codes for CASSQDLISPSLSPSSTEAFF.

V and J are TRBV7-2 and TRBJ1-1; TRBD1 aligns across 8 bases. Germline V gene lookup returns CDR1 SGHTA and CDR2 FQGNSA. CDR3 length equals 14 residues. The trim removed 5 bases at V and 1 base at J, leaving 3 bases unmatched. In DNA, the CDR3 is TGTGCCAGCAGCCCCGGACAGGGGAACACTGAAGCTTTCTTT. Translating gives CASSPGQGNTEAFF.

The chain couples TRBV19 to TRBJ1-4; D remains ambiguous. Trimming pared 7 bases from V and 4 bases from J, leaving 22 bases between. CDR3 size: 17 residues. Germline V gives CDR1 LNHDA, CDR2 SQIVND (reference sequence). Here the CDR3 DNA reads TGTGCCAGTACCCTGGGCAGGCTGGGCGACGGTAATGAAAAACTGTTTTTT. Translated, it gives CASTLGRLGDGNEKLFF.

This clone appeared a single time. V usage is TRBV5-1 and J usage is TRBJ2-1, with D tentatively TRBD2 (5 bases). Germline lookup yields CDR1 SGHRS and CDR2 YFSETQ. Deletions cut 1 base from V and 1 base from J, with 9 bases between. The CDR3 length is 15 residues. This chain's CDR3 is CASSLLGRSYNEQFF. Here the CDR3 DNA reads TGCGCCAGCAGCTTGCTAGGGAGATCCTACAATGAGCAGTTCTTC.

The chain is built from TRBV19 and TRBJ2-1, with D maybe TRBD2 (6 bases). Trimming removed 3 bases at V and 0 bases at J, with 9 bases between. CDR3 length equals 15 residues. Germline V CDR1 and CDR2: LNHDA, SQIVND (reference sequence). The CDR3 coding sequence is TGTGCCAGTAGTATGGAGGGAGCCTCCTACAATGAGCAGTTCTTC. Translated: CASSMEGASYNEQFF.